This T cell receptor beta chain was retrieved from a study of technical replicates of blood from several donors. Sequenced by immunoSEQ multiplex PCR; TCRdb stores in-frame clones only, minus some. The table shows more than 65,000 clones, with roughly 94% occurring only once. The receptor comes from a human donor in good health. Material: T cells isolated from PBMCs.

The CDR3 bases are TGTGCCAGCAGCGTGGGGACTAGCGGGGCCTACAATGAGCAGTTCTTC. Its protein is CASSVGTSGAYNEQFF. This chain uses TRBV9 with TRBJ2-1; 13 bases line up with TRBD2. Per the germline V gene, CDR1 is SGDLS and CDR2 is YYNGEE. The ends lost 2 bases at V and 2 bases at J; junction bases unmatched: 1. There are 16 residues in the CDR3.